The sequence of this TCR beta chain was determined in a study of OX40 agonist ivuxolimab in advanced cancers. The wider study: Dose-escalation patients were diagnosed with hepatocellular carcinoma, melanoma, renal cell cancer or head and neck cancer. Study-level findings and limits: Low clonal expansion, among the lowest seen, marked partial responders at 0.1-3.0 mg/kg.

V shed 2 bases, J shed 13 bases, and the junction held 11 bases outside the gene matches. Germline values: CDR1 GTSNPN, CDR2 SVGIG (reference sequence). This CDR3 has 13 residues. Data came from immunoSEQ multiplex PCR; TCRdb stores just in-frame clones and leaves some out. The data show approximately 12,000 clones, with about 68% seen just once and roughly 29% held by the top ten. With respect to this clone: Antigen: not known.

This specimen was CD4+ or CD8+ T cells sorted from blood, taken in a trial of the OX40 agonist ivuxolimab. This clonotype was sampled from an adult with an advanced solid tumor such as melanoma, head and neck, liver or kidney cancer. The chain joins TRBV30 to TRBJ2-1, with 7 bases aligning to TRBD2. The CDR3 spells CAWSPLGLVEQFF. CDR3 sequence (DNA): TGTGCCTGGAGTCCCCTTGGACTAGTAGAACAGTTCTTC.